The 7 T cell receptor beta chains below come from one sample, sequenced in a study of memory CD4+ T cells and cytomegalovirus serostatus (dated by TCRdb to about 2019). Single viable CD3+CD4+CD8-CD45RO+ cells were sorted as memory CD4+ T cells on a FACSAria II. The library was produced with the immunoSEQ multiplex PCR assay. TCRdb obtained this table from immuneACCESS and retained in-frame rearrangements with V and J assigned. These tables miss some clones; where compared with another copy, unresolved V genes account for less than half of the shortfall, and the remainder is unexplained. The sample has under 50,000 clones on record, about 74% of them singletons. Together, the top ten hold 1.2% of the sample. Source material: memory CD4+ T cells from blood. These receptors were taken from an adult in good health and CMV-seropositive.

This chain links TRBV6-6 with TRBJ1-3; D perhaps matches TRBD1 (5 bases). This CDR3 is built from 14 residues. Germline CDR1 MNHNY, CDR2 SVGAGI (reference sequence). The CDR3 bases are TGTGCTTCTCTCTGGGGGGAAACTGGAAACACCATATATTTT. Translated, it gives CASLWGETGNTIYF.

This clone was recorded once. The chain recombines TRBV4-1 with TRBJ2-1; 9 nucleotides match TRBD1. V lost 0 bases to trimming and J lost 7 bases; unmatched junction nucleotides: 7. Per germline, CDR1 MGHRA and CDR2 YSYEKL. The CDR3 spans 16 residues. This CDR3 is CASSQDFTGGLNEQFF. CDR3 sequence (DNA): TGCGCCAGCAGCCAAGATTTCACAGGGGGCTTGAATGAGCAGTTCTTC.

V is TRBV5-1 and J is TRBJ1-1, with D hard to call. This CDR3 contains 15 residues. In germline, CDR1 is SGHRS, CDR2 YFSETQ. The V end was cut by 0 bases, the J end by 0 bases, with 9 bases between. The CDR3 here is CASSLGPGVNTEAFF. The CDR3 DNA reads as TGCGCCAGCAGCTTGGGGCCGGGAGTGAACACTGAAGCTTTCTTT.

This clone was counted between two and nine times. V usage is TRBV6-6 and J usage is TRBJ1-1, with 7 nucleotides matching TRBD1. The CDR3 runs to 16 residues. The germline V gene encodes CDR1 MNHNY and CDR2 SVGAGI (reference sequence). The V gene end was trimmed by 0 bases and the J gene end by 7 bases; junction bases not matched to a gene: 11. The CDR3 nucleotides read TGTGCCAGCAGTTACTCTGTCCAGGGGGGGTTTGGTGAAGCTTTCTTT. Amino acids: CASSYSVQGGFGEAFF.

V is TRBV7-3 and J is TRBJ2-1, with 8 positions matching TRBD2. CDR1 and CDR2 from the germline V gene are SGHTA and FQGTGA. Trimming took 4 bases from V and 7 from J; bases not matched to a gene: 6. This CDR3 is 14 amino acids long. For the CDR3, the DNA is TGTGCCAGCAGCTCGAGCGGGGGCGGGAATGAGCAGTTCTTC. Its protein is CASSSSGGGNEQFF.

This chain joins TRBV12-5 and TRBJ2-3; 10 nucleotides match TRBD2. The V gene end was trimmed by 7 bases and the J gene end by 2 bases; junction bases not matched to a gene: 9. The germline V gene has CDR1 LGHNT and CDR2 FRNRAP. There are 16 residues in the CDR3. CDR3 residues: CASARVAGGPTDTQYF. DNA for the CDR3: TGTGCTAGTGCCCGGGTAGCGGGGGGCCCCACAGATACGCAGTATTTT.

This chain connects TRBV7-2 to TRBJ1-1; D remains ambiguous. In germline, CDR1 is SGHTA, CDR2 FQGNSA. The CDR3 contains 13 residues. Trimming shortened V by 6 bases and J by 0 bases, and 8 bases separated the two germline ends. For the CDR3, the DNA is TGTGCCAGCAGTCTCTACATGAACACTGAAGCTTTCTTT. Translating it yields CASSLYMNTEAFF.